Reported below is one T cell receptor beta chain. Its target is not known. The sample originates from a study of T cells expressing NK-cell markers. Overall study context: Among the eight sequenced donors, seven tested HCMV-seropositive and one tested seronegative. Study results and caveats: One observes that, in a handful of donors, these clonotypes were also the leading ones within the CD3+CD56-NKG2C+ fraction.

This CDR3 region has 14 residues. Germline CDR1 SGHRS, CDR2 YFSETQ. 5'RACE template switching with UMIs generated TCR beta cDNA. TCRdb re-called the 5' RACE reads; one entry per CDR3 protein, DNA not given. The sample has about 180,000 distinct CDR3 sequences. The TCR originated in a woman aged 18 to 69 in good health. This chain connects TRBV5-1 to TRBJ2-2; TCRdb designates TRBD1, a call that cannot be tested without DNA. The source material was blood T cells: a sorted CD56 or NKG2C T cell subset, CD4+ or CD8+ T cells, or bulk PBMC T cells (not recorded which). CDR3 region: CASSTGQGAGELFF. Complete variable domain (other parts from reference TRBV5-1 and TRBJ2-2): KAGVTQTPRYLIKTRGQQVTLSCSPISGHRSVSWYQQTPGQGLQFLFEYFSETQRNKGNFPGRFSGRQFSNSRSEMNVSTLELGDSALYLCASSTGQGAGELFFGEGSRLTVL.